The entry below describes one T cell receptor beta chain. Its antigen is still unknown. Extracted RNA was reverse transcribed into cDNA, the sequencing template. Here immunoSEQ multiplex PCR was the method, and the copy in TCRdb shows in-frame clones only, minus some. The table records approximately 100,000 clones, approximately 58% of them present only once. This CDR3 has 14 residues. The V gene end was trimmed by 5 bases and the J gene end by 8 bases; junction bases not matched to a gene: 5. The germline V gene encodes CDR1 SEHNR and CDR2 FQNEAQ (reference sequence). The entry originates in a study of CD8+ T cells in alopecia areata. Study outcomes and limitations: For lesional scalp, especially alopecia totalis/universalis, clonality was higher than in normal scalp. Among patients, TCR sharing was less clear than in mice, a difference possibly due in part to HLA diversity in the patient population.

J is TRBJ1-6 and V is TRBV7-9; 8 nucleotides match TRBD1. This TCR was sampled from a human donor in good health. The sample consisted of CD4+ T cells sorted from blood. The CDR3 protein is CASSGDRLDSPLHF. CDR3 in DNA: TGTGCCAGCAGCGGGGACAGGTTGGATTCACCCCTCCACTTT.